This TCR beta chain was obtained from a study of blood T cell repertoires in COVID-19. Study in general: The samples span acute and convalescent COVID-19 from the United States, Italy and Spain. From T cells, B-cell-depleted T cells, or PBMCs came the material, which was cDNA or gDNA.

The Seattle site enrolled patients during active infection and followed them longitudinally. The germline V and J ends were trimmed by 1 base and 5 bases, with 18 bases remaining between them. This CDR3 has 16 residues. Germline V gene lookup returns CDR1 LGHNA and CDR2 YSLEER. In the original analysis: Estimated nucleated cell counts came from reference gene primer amplification. Profiling relied on immunoSEQ multiplex PCR, and the TCRdb table lists in-frame clones only, not all of them. The DNA was the basis for D and trimming; V, J and clone size are from that table. This sample has some 110,000 clones, with 70% to 75% found just once.

The TCR sequence derives from a man of 80 years or more with COVID-19, enrolled during active disease. Sequenced material: peripheral blood. This chain connects TRBV4-3 to TRBJ2-7, with D perhaps TRBD1 (6 bases). The chain's CDR3 is CASSQGYRDGVNEQYF. CDR3 DNA: TGCGCCAGCAGCCAAGGTTACAGGGATGGAGTAAACGAGCAGTACTTC.